The source of this TCR beta chain is a study of metastatic and nonmetastatic thyroid tumors (dated by TCRdb to 2020 to 2021). Broadly, across the study: For patients with malignant and with benign thyroid disease, the researchers compared repertoires between peripheral blood samples and tumor or nodule tissue samples. Study-wide conclusions, independent of this receptor: TCR beta diversity was reported as significantly higher in malignant tumors than in benign nodules, in both blood and tumor samples.

Library method: PCR. For sequencing, an Illumina HiSeq 4000 was employed. High-throughput sequencing was used to profile the TCR beta-chain CDR3 region of every patient. As for the authors' bioinformatics: Drawing on CDR3 differences between clinicopathological groups, the researchers built a classifier meant to tell apart patients with distant-metastatic papillary thyroid cancer. To measure repertoire diversity the researchers used the Shannon index, while the Morisita-Horn index served to gauge how similar the tumor and blood repertoires were. In TCRdb, the public reads were trimmed at Q25 with fastp and aligned with MiXCR, with productive beta chains retained. For this entry, the V and J calls and clone size follow TCRdb and not the study's own pipeline. This sample comprises 35,000 to 50,000 clones, about 4.3% of them detected only once. Clones ranked in the top ten supply about 9.8% of the sample.

This clone appeared many times. Its antigen remains unidentified. No much larger clone is present one base from it, and per-base qualities are unavailable. This CDR3 is also generated by other DNA sequences in the sample. Before undergoing thyroid surgery, none of the patients had been given any kind of treatment. Using T-cell receptor beta sequencing, the researchers looked back retrospectively at clinical samples from patients, gathered between about 2011 and 2019. This receptor was obtained from a female donor with papillary thyroid cancer or a benign thyroid nodule (not recorded which). Some clones in this sample may be carry-over from other donors' samples. Sequenced material: blood.

The CDR3 protein sequence reads: CSATRTSGRGVADTQYF. The nucleotides are TGCAGTGCTACTCGGACTAGCGGGAGGGGTGTCGCAGATACGCAGTATTTT. This sequence uses TRBV20-1 and TRBJ2-3; 15 nucleotides in the junction match TRBD2. The germline V gene (reference sequence) supplies CDR1 DFQATT and CDR2 SNEGSKA. From its cysteine to its phenylalanine, the CDR3 spans 17 amino acids. Only CDR3 DNA is held: 51 bases, read in frame from base 1. V is pruned by 4 bases and J by 4 bases, leaving 9 bases of the junction without a gene match.